The rows below give T cell receptor beta chains drawn from one sample of a study of T cell repertoires in cytomegalovirus infection. TCRdb re-analysed the reads in MiXCR, keeping a single row per CDR3 protein. There are 400,000 to 600,000 distinct CDR3 sequences in the sample; about 42% occur only once, and roughly two fifths lies in the top ten. The antigens for these receptors are not known. The input for sequencing was cultured PBMCs, taken from culture after CMV antigen stimulation. These receptors came from a human donor in good health (CMV status not recorded). Some clones in this sample may be carry-over from other donors' samples. CDR3s include the opening cysteine and the closing phenylalanine or tryptophan. Fields, in order: CDR3 DNA, CDR3 protein, V gene, D gene, J gene, clone size. A D gene is named only where the DNA matches it firmly. Size is omitted from some rows. Given values are once, few, many or a class for expanded clones.

CDR3 DNA: TGTGCCAGCAGTGTGGGGGGGGGGCTGTCCTACAATGAGCAGTTCTTC
CDR3 protein: CASSVGGGLSYNEQFF
V gene: TRBV6-1
D gene: -
J gene: TRBJ2-1
clone size: few

CDR3 DNA: TGTGCCAGCGACACTAGCGGGAAGTACAATGAGCAGTTCTTC
CDR3 protein: CASDTSGKYNEQFF
V gene: TRBV6-2/TRBV6-3
D gene: TRBD2
J gene: TRBJ2-1
clone size: few

CDR3 DNA: TGTGCCAGCAGCACCCTAGCGGGAGGGCCTGAGACCCAGTACTTC
CDR3 protein: CASSTLAGGPETQYF
V gene: TRBV7-2
D gene: TRBD2
J gene: TRBJ2-5
clone size: many

CDR3 DNA: TGTGCCAGCAGTCCGCAACCGGGACACTCTGGAAACACCATATATTTT
CDR3 protein: CASSPQPGHSGNTIYF
V gene: TRBV6-2/TRBV6-3
D gene: -
J gene: TRBJ1-3
clone size: few

CDR3 DNA: TGTGCCAGCAGCTTAGTGCCCCTGACAGGGTCTGGAAACACCATATATTTT
CDR3 protein: CASSLVPLTGSGNTIYF
V gene: TRBV7-2
D gene: TRBD1
J gene: TRBJ1-3
clone size: few

CDR3 DNA: TGCAGTGCTAGAGTGGTGGAGGCCTGGGACAGTCACTACAATGAGCAGTTCTTC
CDR3 protein: CSARVVEAWDSHYNEQFF
V gene: TRBV20-1
D gene: TRBD1
J gene: TRBJ2-1
clone size: -

CDR3 DNA: TGTGCCAGCAGCATAACAGGGGGGGGAGATCAGCCCCAGCATTTT
CDR3 protein: CASSITGGGDQPQHF
V gene: TRBV7-6
D gene: TRBD1
J gene: TRBJ1-5
clone size: -

CDR3 DNA: TGTGCCAGCAGCCCCCGGACTAGCTGGGGCGGGGAGCTGTTTTTT
CDR3 protein: CASSPRTSWGGELFF
V gene: TRBV7-6
D gene: TRBD2
J gene: TRBJ2-2
clone size: few

CDR3 DNA: TGTGCCAGCTCACCCTCCCTCTTGGGCCAGCCCCAGCATTTT
CDR3 protein: CASSPSLLGQPQHF
V gene: TRBV18
D gene: -
J gene: TRBJ1-5
clone size: -

CDR3 DNA: TGTGCCAGCAGCGCCCGGGACAGCAGATCACCCCTCCACTTT
CDR3 protein: CASSARDSRSPLHF
V gene: TRBV5-4
D gene: TRBD1
J gene: TRBJ1-6
clone size: few

CDR3 DNA: TGTGCCAGCACGAGGGCCGGGGAGCTGTTTTTT
CDR3 protein: CASTRAGELFF
V gene: TRBV12-3/TRBV12-4
D gene: -
J gene: TRBJ2-2
clone size: -

CDR3 DNA: TGTGCCAGTAGTATACCCCGAGGTGGGCTTGGCAGCAATCAGCCCCAGCATTTT
CDR3 protein: CASSIPRGGLGSNQPQHF
V gene: TRBV19
D gene: -
J gene: TRBJ1-5
clone size: -

CDR3 DNA: TGTGCCACCAGCAAACAACGGGATTATGGCTACACCTTC
CDR3 protein: CATSKQRDYGYTF
V gene: TRBV15
D gene: -
J gene: TRBJ1-2
clone size: few

CDR3 DNA: TGTGCCAGCAGTGAAAACGGGCAGGGCCAAGAGACCCAGTACTTC
CDR3 protein: CASSENGQGQETQYF
V gene: TRBV6-1
D gene: -
J gene: TRBJ2-5
clone size: -

CDR3 DNA: TGTGCCAGCAGCCCCCCCCTGGAGCGGGAGGTCGGTGAGCAGTTCTTC
CDR3 protein: CASSPPLEREVGEQFF
V gene: TRBV7-8
D gene: TRBD2
J gene: TRBJ2-1
clone size: few

CDR3 DNA: TGTGCCAGCAGCCAAGAGGAAATCCTCGGGGAGCTGTTTTTT
CDR3 protein: CASSQEEILGELFF
V gene: TRBV4-2
D gene: -
J gene: TRBJ2-2
clone size: -

CDR3 DNA: TGTGCCAGCAGCCGAGACCGATTTGGGGGCTACACCTTC
CDR3 protein: CASSRDRFGGYTF
V gene: TRBV4-2
D gene: -
J gene: TRBJ1-2
clone size: -

CDR3 DNA: TGTGCCAGCAGCTTAGACCCCCAGAACACTGAAGCTTTCTTT
CDR3 protein: CASSLDPQNTEAFF
V gene: TRBV11-2
D gene: -
J gene: TRBJ1-1
clone size: -

CDR3 DNA: TGCAGCGGAGGTATGGGAGAGACCCAGTACTTC
CDR3 protein: CSGGMGETQYF
V gene: TRBV29-1
D gene: -
J gene: TRBJ2-5
clone size: -

CDR3 DNA: TGTGCCAGCAGCTTAGGGCCCGGGAGGGCCTTCGGAGATACGCAGTATTTT
CDR3 protein: CASSLGPGRAFGDTQYF
V gene: TRBV7-2
D gene: TRBD2
J gene: TRBJ2-3
clone size: few

CDR3 DNA: TGCGCCAGCAGCCAAGGTCCACTAGCGGGAGCCCCCAATGAGCAGTTCTTC
CDR3 protein: CASSQGPLAGAPNEQFF
V gene: TRBV4-1
D gene: TRBD2
J gene: TRBJ2-1
clone size: once